Following are 11 T cell receptor beta chains from one sample sequenced in a study of cytomegalovirus exposure and HLA in healthy donors. 13 Jbeta primers and 60 Vbeta primers were used for the PCR. Data came from immunoSEQ multiplex PCR; TCRdb stores just in-frame clones and leaves some out. The sample records 150,000 to 200,000 clones, roughly four fifths being singletons. Material: PBMCs. The receptors shown here come from a man in his late teens or twenties in good health and CMV-seronegative.

This rearrangement joins TRBV4-2 to TRBJ2-3; possible D gene TRBD2, 6 bases. Germline V CDR1 and CDR2: LGHNA, YNFKEQ. The CDR3 covers 18 residues. Trimming stripped 1 base from V and 6 bases from J, with 23 bases between. CDR3 sequence (DNA): TGTGCCAGCAGCCAAGGTTCACTAGCATCAAATGCACCTGATACGCAGTATTTT. Residues: CASSQGSLASNAPDTQYF.

As to this clone: One junction end disagrees with the germline gene, perhaps due to a read error. Other DNA sequences from this sample encode an identical CDR3 as well. V is TRBV5-5 and J is TRBJ2-7; 8 bases are shared with TRBD1. The CDR3 sequence is 13 residues long. Looked up from germline, CDR1 is SGHKS and CDR2 is YYEKEE (reference sequence). DNA for the CDR3: TGTGCCAGCAGTTTGGCGGGACAGGTCGAGCAGTACTTC. Amino acid sequence: CASSLAGQVEQYF.

The chain joins TRBV7-2 to TRBJ1-3; D is perhaps TRBD1 (5 bases). Germline V CDR1 and CDR2: SGHTA, FQGNSA. V was pared by 1 base and J by 1 base, with 8 bases between. The CDR3 is 15 amino acids. This CDR3 reads CASSLGGGSGNTIYF. In DNA, the CDR3 is TGTGCCAGCAGCTTAGGGGGGGGATCTGGAAACACCATATATTTT.

This chain links TRBV19 with TRBJ1-6; 8 bases match TRBD1. The germline CDR1 and CDR2 sequences are LNHDA and SQIVND (reference sequence). V was pared by 7 bases and J by 3 bases, with 8 bases of the junction left unmatched. The CDR3 is 16 amino acids. The CDR3 spells CASMPGQELYNSPLHF. CDR3 coding DNA: TGTGCCAGTATGCCGGGACAGGAGCTCTATAATTCACCCCTCCACTTT.

This clone came up a few times. The chain couples TRBV4-1 to TRBJ1-6; perhaps TRBD1 as D (5 bases). The length of the CDR3 is 14 residues. Trimming left V 1 base short and J 8 bases short, with 9 bases between. Germline V lookup: CDR1 MGHRA, CDR2 YSYEKL. CDR3 nucleotide sequence: TGCGCCAGCAGCCAAGTCTGGGGGGATTCACCCCTCCACTTT. This translates into CASSQVWGDSPLHF.

This rearrangement joins TRBV7-2 to TRBJ2-5; 7 nucleotides align to TRBD1. The CDR3 is 13 residues long. Per germline, CDR1 SGHTA and CDR2 FQGNSA. Unmatched junction bases numbered 0, after V lost 3 bases and J lost 2 bases. CDR3 region: CASSFRGQETQYF. CDR3 DNA sequence: TGTGCCAGCAGCTTCAGGGGGCAAGAGACCCAGTACTTC.

The chain is built from TRBV7-3 and TRBJ2-3, with 11 nucleotides matching TRBD2. Germline V gene data show CDR1 as SGHTA and CDR2 as FQGTGA. The CDR3 contains 16 residues. Trimming took 8 bases from V and 5 from J; bases not matched to a gene: 12. The CDR3 nucleotides read TGTGCCAGCGCGTCGGATCTAGCGGGAGGCAGAGATACGCAGTATTTT. It yields the protein CASASDLAGGRDTQYF.

Concerning this clone itself: Other nucleotide sequences from this sample produce the same CDR3. The chain uses TRBV10-2 and TRBJ2-7; D is undetermined. The V end was cut by 5 bases, the J end by 4 bases, with 12 bases between. Per germline, CDR1 WSHSY and CDR2 SAAADI. The CDR3 loop spans 13 amino acids. CDR3 residues: CASSSSAGYEQYF. The CDR3, as DNA: TGCGCCAGCAGTAGTTCCGCCGGTTACGAGCAGTACTTC.

Only one count was recorded for this clone. The CDR3 nucleotides are TGTGCCAGCAGTTTGGGGACAGGAGGATATAGCAATCAGCCCCAGCATTTT. Protein product: CASSLGTGGYSNQPQHF. This sequence joins TRBV28 and TRBJ1-5, with TRBD1 matching over 8 bases. Trimming took 3 bases from V and 0 from J; bases not matched to a gene: 7. The CDR3 consists of 17 residues. In germline, CDR1 is MDHEN, CDR2 SYDVKM.

V and J are TRBV29-1 and TRBJ2-5; possibly TRBD1 for D (5 bases). The V gene lost 7 bases and the J gene lost 7 bases, with 19 bases spanning the gap. Germline V gene lookup returns CDR1 SQVTM and CDR2 ANQGSEA. There are 13 residues in the CDR3. CDR3 in amino acids: CSEQGAAAGTQYF. DNA for the CDR3: TGCAGCGAACAAGGGGCGGCCGCTGGGACCCAGTACTTC.

This clone was counted once. This sequence joins TRBV28 and TRBJ2-7; 9 bases fit TRBD2. Trimming removed 7 bases from V and 5 bases from J; junction bases left unmatched: 9. The CDR3 extends over 14 amino acids. Germline CDR1 reads MDHEN; CDR2 reads SYDVKM. The CDR3 reads CASKDSGSRHEQYF. The CDR3 DNA reads as TGTGCCAGCAAAGATAGCGGGAGCCGCCACGAGCAGTACTTC. The full variable domain, completed using reference TRBV28 and TRBJ2-7, is DVKVTQSSRYLVKRTGEKVFLECVQDMDHENMFWYRQDPGLGLRLIYFSYDVKMKEKGDIPEGYSVSREKKERFSLILESASTNQTSMYLCASKDSGSRHEQYFGPGTRLTVT.